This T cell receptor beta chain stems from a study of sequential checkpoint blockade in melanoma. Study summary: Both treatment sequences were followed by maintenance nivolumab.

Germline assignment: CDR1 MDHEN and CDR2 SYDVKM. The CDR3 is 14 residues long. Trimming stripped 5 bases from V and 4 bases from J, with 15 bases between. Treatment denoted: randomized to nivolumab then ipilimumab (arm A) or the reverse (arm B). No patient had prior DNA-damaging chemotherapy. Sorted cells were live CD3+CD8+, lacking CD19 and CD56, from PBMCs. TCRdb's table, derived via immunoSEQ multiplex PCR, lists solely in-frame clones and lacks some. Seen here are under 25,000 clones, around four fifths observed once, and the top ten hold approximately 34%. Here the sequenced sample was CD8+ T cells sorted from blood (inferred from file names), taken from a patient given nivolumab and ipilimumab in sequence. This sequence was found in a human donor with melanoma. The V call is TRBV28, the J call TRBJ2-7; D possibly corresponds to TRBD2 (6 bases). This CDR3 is CASSLGTDYYEQYF. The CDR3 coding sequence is TGTGCCAGCAGTCTCGGGACTGACTATTACGAGCAGTACTTC.